Included here is one T cell receptor (beta chain) sequence, with context. The antigen remains undetermined. This sample is part of a study of cytomegalovirus exposure and HLA in healthy donors. Looking at the study overall: Of the donors genotyped, approximately 400 in all, about 80% fell in the Caucasian-associated ancestry cluster.

PCR used 60 Vbeta primers and 13 Jbeta primers. The method was immunoSEQ multiplex PCR; TCRdb's version includes in-frame clones alone and lacks a portion of them. The sample has some 85,000 clones, approximately 84% seen once; the top ten hold 2% to 3%. Study conclusions and caveats: Within a later analysis, the majority of CMV-associated TCR beta chains appeared HLA-restricted.

Specimen: PBMCs. The TCR was taken from a woman aged 45-65 years in good health and CMV-seronegative.

The CDR3 is CASSEEGDPGEQYF. In nucleotides, the CDR3 is TGTGCCAGCAGCGAGGAGGGAGACCCGGGCGAGCAGTACTTC. This rearrangement joins TRBV9 to TRBJ2-7; D is possibly TRBD2 (6 bases). The V gene lost 3 bases and the J gene lost 6 bases, with 16 bases spanning the gap. The CDR3 has 14 amino acids. Germline loops: CDR1 SGDLS, CDR2 YYNGEE.